The clone carrying this TCR beta chain came up once. The data originate from a study of blood T cell repertoires in COVID-19. Study-wide context: COVID-19 samples from acute and convalescent phases originated in the United States, Italy and Spain. In each case, the material was cDNA or gDNA derived from T cells, B-cell-depleted T cells, or PBMCs.

As handled by the study authors: Estimation of nucleated cell counts relied on the amplification of reference gene primers. Profiled with immunoSEQ multiplex PCR; TCRdb holds only in-frame clones, not every one. D and trimming were read from the DNA, whereas the V and J calls and clone size are those reported in that table. The top ten hold less than 3.5% of the sample, which has about 210,000 clones, more than 70% seen once. Germline assignment: CDR1 SGDLS and CDR2 YYNGEE. Trimming took 4 bases from V and 7 from J; bases not matched to a gene: 10. CDR3 length equals 15 residues. The source is a man aged 50-60 years with active or convalescent COVID-19. The chain employs TRBV9 and TRBJ1-2; 10 positions agree with TRBD1. Sequenced: peripheral blood. CDR3 nucleotides: TGTGCCAGCAGCCTAGATTCGACAGGGGGCTTTGGCTACACCTTC. It specifies CASSLDSTGGFGYTF.